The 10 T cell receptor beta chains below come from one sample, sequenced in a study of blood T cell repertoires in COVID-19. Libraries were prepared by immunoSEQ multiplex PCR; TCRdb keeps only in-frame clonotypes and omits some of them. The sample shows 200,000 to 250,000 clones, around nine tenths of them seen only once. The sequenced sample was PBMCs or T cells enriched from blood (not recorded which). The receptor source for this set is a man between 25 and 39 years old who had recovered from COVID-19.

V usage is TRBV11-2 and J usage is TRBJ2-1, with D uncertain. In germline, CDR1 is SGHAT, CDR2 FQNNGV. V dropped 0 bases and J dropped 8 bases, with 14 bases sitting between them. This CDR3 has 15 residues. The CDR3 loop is CASSLDDGATYEQFF. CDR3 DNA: TGTGCCAGCAGCTTAGATGATGGTGCGACATATGAGCAGTTCTTC.

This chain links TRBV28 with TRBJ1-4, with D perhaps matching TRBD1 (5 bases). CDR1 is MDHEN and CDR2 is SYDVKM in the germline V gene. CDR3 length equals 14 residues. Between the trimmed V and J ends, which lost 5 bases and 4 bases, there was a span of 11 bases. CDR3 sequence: CASSTGLLNEKLFF. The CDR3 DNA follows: TGTGCCAGCAGTACGGGACTTCTTAATGAAAAACTGTTTTTT. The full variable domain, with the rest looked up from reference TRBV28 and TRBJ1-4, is DVKVTQSSRYLVKRTGEKVFLECVQDMDHENMFWYRQDPGLGLRLIYFSYDVKMKEKGDIPEGYSVSREKKERFSLILESASTNQTSMYLCASSTGLLNEKLFFGSGTQLSVL.

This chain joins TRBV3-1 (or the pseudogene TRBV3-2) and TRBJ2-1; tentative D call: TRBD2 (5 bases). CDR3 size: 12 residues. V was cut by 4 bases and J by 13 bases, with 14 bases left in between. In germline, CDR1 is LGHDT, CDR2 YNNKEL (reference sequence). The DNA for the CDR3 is TGTGCCAGCAGCCCTACTAGAAGTAAACAGTTCTTC. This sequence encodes CASSPTRSKQFF.

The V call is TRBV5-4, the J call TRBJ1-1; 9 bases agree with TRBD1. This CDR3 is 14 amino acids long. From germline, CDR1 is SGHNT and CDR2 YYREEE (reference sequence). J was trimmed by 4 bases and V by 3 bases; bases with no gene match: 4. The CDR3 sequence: CASSSKTGGTEAFF. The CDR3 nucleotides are TGTGCCAGCAGCTCGAAGACAGGGGGCACTGAAGCTTTCTTT. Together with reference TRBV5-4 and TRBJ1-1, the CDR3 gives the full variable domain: ETGVTQSPTHLIKTRGQQVTLRCSSQSGHNTVSWYQQALGQGPQFIFQYYREEENGRGNFPPRFSGLQFPNYSSELNVNALELDDSALYLCASSSKTGGTEAFFGQGTRLTVV.

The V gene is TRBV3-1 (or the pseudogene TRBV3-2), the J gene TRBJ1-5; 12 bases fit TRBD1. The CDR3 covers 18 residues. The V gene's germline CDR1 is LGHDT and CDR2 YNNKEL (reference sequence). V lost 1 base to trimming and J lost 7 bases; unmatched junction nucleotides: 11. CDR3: CASSQGMRGQGAWQPQHF. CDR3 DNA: TGTGCCAGCAGCCAAGGGATGCGGGGACAGGGGGCTTGGCAGCCCCAGCATTTT.

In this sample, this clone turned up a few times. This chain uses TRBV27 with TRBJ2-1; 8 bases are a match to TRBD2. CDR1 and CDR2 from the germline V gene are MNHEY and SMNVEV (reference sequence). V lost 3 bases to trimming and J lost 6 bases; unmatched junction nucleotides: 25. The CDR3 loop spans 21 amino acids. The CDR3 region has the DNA TGTGCCAGCAGTTTCATGGGGAGCGGGAGACGGGATGGGGGCCTACGCAATGAGCAGTTCTTC. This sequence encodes CASSFMGSGRRDGGLRNEQFF.

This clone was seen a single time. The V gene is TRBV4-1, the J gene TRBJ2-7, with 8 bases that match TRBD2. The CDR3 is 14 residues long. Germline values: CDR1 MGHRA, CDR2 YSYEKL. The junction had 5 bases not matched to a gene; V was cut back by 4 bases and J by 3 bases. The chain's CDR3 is CASSRELAVYEQYF. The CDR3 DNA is TGCGCCAGCAGCCGAGAACTAGCGGTCTACGAGCAGTACTTC.

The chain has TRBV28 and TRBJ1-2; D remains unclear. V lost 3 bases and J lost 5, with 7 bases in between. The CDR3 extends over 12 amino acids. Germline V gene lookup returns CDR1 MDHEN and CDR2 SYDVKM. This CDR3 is CASSFGEYGYTF. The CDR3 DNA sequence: TGTGCCAGCAGTTTTGGGGAGTATGGCTACACCTTC.

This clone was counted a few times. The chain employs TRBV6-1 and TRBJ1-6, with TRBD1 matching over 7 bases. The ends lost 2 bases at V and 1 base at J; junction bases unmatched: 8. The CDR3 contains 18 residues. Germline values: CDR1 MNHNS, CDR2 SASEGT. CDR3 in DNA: TGTGCCAGCAGTGAATTGGTTAGGGGGCAATCCTATAATTCACCCCTCCACTTT. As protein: CASSELVRGQSYNSPLHF.

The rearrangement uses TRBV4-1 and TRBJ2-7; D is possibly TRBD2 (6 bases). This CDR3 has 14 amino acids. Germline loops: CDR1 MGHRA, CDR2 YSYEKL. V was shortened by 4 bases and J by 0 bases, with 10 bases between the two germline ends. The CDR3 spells CASSRDGSSYEQYF. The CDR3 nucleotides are TGCGCCAGCAGCCGGGACGGGAGCTCCTACGAGCAGTACTTC.